The 31 T cell receptor beta chains given below trace back to one sample, sequenced in a study of early T cells in non-severe SARS-CoV-2 infection. TCRdb itself ran the 5' RACE reads through MiXCR, one entry per CDR3 protein. The data show around 68,000 distinct CDR3 sequences, with roughly 12% seen just once and around 1.5% held by the top ten. Sequenced material: whole blood, taken at baseline. The receptor source for this set is an adult who was a healthcare worker with PCR-confirmed SARS-CoV-2 infection or an uninfected control (not recorded which).

At least ten counts were recorded for this clonotype. The chain employs TRBV6-5 and TRBJ2-1; TRBD2 matches at 10 bases. This CDR3 has 15 residues. Germline V lookup: CDR1 MNHEY, CDR2 SVGAGI. V was clipped by 2 bases and J by 5 bases; unmatched bases: 3. The CDR3 coding sequence is TGTGCCAGCAGTTACCCAGCGGGAGGGCACAATGAGCAGTTCTTC. Amino acid sequence: CASSYPAGGHNEQFF.

The V and J genes are TRBV7-2 and TRBJ2-3; the D is unclear. The germline gives CDR1 SGHTA, CDR2 FQGNSA. The CDR3 is made up of 16 amino acids. Between the trimmed V and J ends, which lost 1 base and 5 bases, there was a span of 16 bases. CDR3: CASSLGEELPEDTQYF. In DNA form, the CDR3 reads TGTGCCAGCAGCTTAGGGGAAGAGTTGCCGGAAGATACGCAGTATTTT.

In this sample, this clonotype turned up a few times. The chain carries TRBV5-1 and TRBJ1-5; no clear D. This CDR3 comprises 15 residues. Trimming left V 0 bases short and J 4 bases short, with 11 bases between. Germline assignment: CDR1 SGHRS and CDR2 YFSETQ. CDR3 loop: CASSLGGLDNQPQHF. CDR3 nucleotide sequence: TGCGCCAGCAGCTTGGGAGGACTGGATAATCAGCCCCAGCATTTT.

The genes are TRBV15 and TRBJ2-3; no firm D call. Per germline, CDR1 LNHNV and CDR2 YYDKDF (reference sequence). The CDR3 has 14 amino acids. Trimming cost V 0 bases and J 3 bases, with 7 bases left between them. CDR3 protein: CATSREVGTDTQYF. As DNA, the CDR3 is TGTGCCACCAGCAGAGAGGTCGGGACAGATACGCAGTATTTT.

The chain employs TRBV12-5 and TRBJ2-3, with 12 positions matching TRBD1. Germline CDR1 is LGHNT and CDR2 is FRNRAP. There are 16 residues in the CDR3. V was clipped by 5 bases and J by 2 bases; unmatched bases: 5. CDR3 coding DNA: TGTGCTAGTGGTCCGAGGGACAGGGGGCCCACAGATACGCAGTATTTT. Protein sequence: CASGPRDRGPTDTQYF.

A few counts support this clonotype. V usage is TRBV28 and J usage is TRBJ2-7; 8 positions agree with TRBD1. V was clipped by 5 bases and J by 3 bases; unmatched bases: 6. Germline loops: CDR1 MDHEN, CDR2 SYDVKM. This CDR3 region has 14 residues. CDR3 coding DNA: TGTGCCAGCAGTACGACAGGGGTTCACTACGAGCAGTACTTC. It specifies CASSTTGVHYEQYF. The whole variable domain, remainder taken from reference TRBV28 and TRBJ2-7, is DVKVTQSSRYLVKRTGEKVFLECVQDMDHENMFWYRQDPGLGLRLIYFSYDVKMKEKGDIPEGYSVSREKKERFSLILESASTNQTSMYLCASSTTGVHYEQYFGPGTRLTVT.

This sequence joins TRBV7-6 and TRBJ2-2; 10 bases are shared with TRBD1. Germline trimming cut 3 bases from V and 7 bases from J; bases unmatched to any gene: 8. CDR1 SGHVS and CDR2 FNYEAQ come from the germline V gene. The length of the CDR3 is 16 residues. The CDR3: CASSFPGQGLNGELFF. DNA of the CDR3: TGTGCCAGCAGCTTCCCGGGACAGGGGTTAAACGGGGAGCTGTTTTTT.

V gene TRBV2 combines with J gene TRBJ2-2; unclear D gene. V was trimmed by 7 bases and J by 3 bases, leaving 3 bases between them. The CDR3 consists of 11 residues. Germline CDR1 SNHLY, CDR2 FYNNEI. For the CDR3, the DNA is TGTGCCAGCACCGACACCGGGGAGCTGTTTTTT. This translates into CASTDTGELFF.

The chain recombines TRBV27 with TRBJ2-2; tentatively, D is TRBD1 or TRBD2 (5 bases each). Germline V gene sequence: CDR1 MNHEY, CDR2 SMNVEV (reference sequence). The CDR3 consists of 15 residues. Trimming stripped 8 bases from V and 7 bases from J, with 20 bases between. The CDR3 DNA reads TGTGCCAGCTGTATCAGGGACGGGTTTAGCGGGGAGCTGTTTTTT. Protein: CASCIRDGFSGELFF.

The genes are TRBV7-2 and TRBJ1-5, with 12 bases matching TRBD1. Germline CDR1 and CDR2: SGHTA and FQGNSA. V shed 5 bases, J shed 5 bases, and the junction held 7 bases outside the gene matches. The CDR3 spans 16 residues. CDR3 sequence: CASSRTGTGGDQPQHF. The CDR3 coding sequence is TGTGCCAGCAGCCGAACCGGGACAGGGGGCGATCAGCCCCAGCATTTT.

This clonotype was recorded at least ten times. This chain joins TRBV9 and TRBJ2-2, with D possibly being TRBD2 (7 bases). Trimming stripped 2 bases from V and 4 bases from J, with 9 bases between. This CDR3 spans 14 amino acids. Germline assignment: CDR1 SGDLS and CDR2 YYNGEE. CDR3 sequence (DNA): TGTGCCAGCAGCGTCGGGGGGCTCACCGGGGAGCTGTTTTTT. Amino acids: CASSVGGLTGELFF. Variable domain in full (rest from reference TRBV9 and TRBJ2-2): DSGVTQTPKHLITATGQRVTLRCSPRSGDLSVYWYQQSLDQGLQFLIQYYNGEERAKGNILERFSAQQFPDLHSELNLSSLELGDSALYFCASSVGGLTGELFFGEGSRLTVL.

This clonotype was seen only a few times. The chain combines TRBV6-5 with TRBJ2-5; 9 nucleotides agree with TRBD1. The CDR3 runs to 15 residues. The junction had 11 bases not matched to a gene; V was cut back by 7 bases and J by 5 bases. CDR1 and CDR2 from the germline V gene are MNHEY and SVGAGI. The CDR3 region has the DNA TGTGCCAGCAAGGAACAGGGGGCGCAATGGGAGACCCAGTACTTC. This codes for CASKEQGAQWETQYF.

The CDR3 is CASSHRLAGKSGELFF. The CDR3 DNA sequence: TGTGCCAGCAGTCACCGACTAGCGGGGAAGTCCGGGGAGCTGTTTTTT. This chain joins TRBV6-2 or TRBV6-3 and TRBJ2-2; 11 bases match TRBD2. V trimming: 5 bases; J trimming: 6 bases; junction bases outside the gene matches: 8. The CDR3 has 16 residues. The germline V gene has CDR1 MNHEY and CDR2 SVGEGT.

This clonotype occurred many times. V is TRBV4-3 and J is TRBJ1-2; D not certain. Germline V gives CDR1 LGHNA, CDR2 YSLEER. The germline V and J ends were trimmed by 0 bases and 4 bases, with 12 bases remaining between them. This CDR3 spans 15 amino acids. CDR3 bases: TGCGCCAGCAGCCAAGATTTAAGGCAACGCTATGGCTACACCTTC. Translated, it gives CASSQDLRQRYGYTF.

At least ten counts were recorded for this clonotype. The chain has TRBV20-1 and TRBJ2-7, with D maybe TRBD2 (5 bases). Germline V lookup: CDR1 DFQATT, CDR2 SNEGSKA (reference sequence). V was pared by 5 bases and J by 0 bases, with 14 bases between. CDR3 size: 14 residues. CDR3 DNA sequence: TGCAGTGCTCCGGACTCCGATAGCTCCTACGAGCAGTACTTC. It translates to CSAPDSDSSYEQYF.

This clonotype showed up many times. This chain joins TRBV12-3 or TRBV12-4 and TRBJ2-4; 13 bases match TRBD2. The V segment lost 5 bases and the J segment 10 bases; nucleotides outside the gene matches: 5. This CDR3 spans 14 amino acids. The CDR3 reads CASSTGTSGAIQYF. CDR3 DNA: TGTGCCAGCAGTACCGGGACTAGCGGGGCTATTCAGTACTTC.

The V gene is TRBV7-9, the J gene TRBJ2-5, with D perhaps assigned TRBD1 or TRBD2 (6 bases each). CDR1 is SEHNR and CDR2 is FQNEAQ in the germline V gene (reference sequence). This CDR3 is 16 amino acids long. With 1 base removed from V and 3 bases from J, the gap between germline ends came to 15 bases. The CDR3 DNA reads TGTGCCAGCAGCTTAGATCGGGGGCGAAGGGAAGAGACCCAGTACTTC. It codes for CASSLDRGRREETQYF.

The sample holds many counts of this clonotype. This rearrangement joins TRBV5-1 to TRBJ2-7; perhaps D is TRBD1 or TRBD2 (5 bases each). This CDR3 comprises 12 residues. The ends were cut back, 7 bases at V and 2 bases at J, with 10 bases in the middle. Germline values: CDR1 SGHRS, CDR2 YFSETQ. The DNA for the CDR3 is TGCGCCAGCTCCCGGGGCGCCTACGAGCAGTACTTC. Its protein is CASSRGAYEQYF. The whole variable domain, remainder taken from reference TRBV5-1 and TRBJ2-7, is KAGVTQTPRYLIKTRGQQVTLSCSPISGHRSVSWYQQTPGQGLQFLFEYFSETQRNKGNFPGRFSGRQFSNSRSEMNVSTLELGDSALYLCASSRGAYEQYFGPGTRLTVT.

The rearrangement joins TRBV10-1 to TRBJ1-5; no clear D gene. From germline, CDR1 is WNHNN and CDR2 SYGVQD (reference sequence). The length of the CDR3 is 12 residues. Trimming removed 2 bases at V and 6 bases at J, with 5 bases between. The CDR3 is CASSEIVQPQHF. The CDR3 DNA reads TGCGCCAGCAGTGAGATTGTTCAGCCCCAGCATTTT.

V and J are TRBV4-3 and TRBJ2-6; tentative D call: TRBD1 (5 bases). V was cut by 2 bases and J by 0 bases, with 14 bases left in between. The germline gives CDR1 LGHNA, CDR2 YSLEER. This CDR3 spans 18 amino acids. The CDR3 nucleotides read TGCGCCAGCAGCCAATCTGGGGCGATTAGCTCTGGGGCCAACGTCCTGACTTTC. Its protein is CASSQSGAISSGANVLTF.

This clonotype was found a few times. V usage is TRBV13 and J usage is TRBJ2-5; D not resolved. Trimming cost V 3 bases and J 1 base, with 6 bases left between them. The CDR3 extends over 13 amino acids. Germline CDR1 is PRHDT and CDR2 is FYEKMQ (reference sequence). The CDR3 DNA reads as TGTGCCAGCAGCTTGAGTGCCCAAGAGACCCAGTACTTC. It is translated as CASSLSAQETQYF.

V and J are TRBV5-5 and TRBJ2-7; D ambiguous. Trimming cost V 1 base and J 4 bases, with 9 bases left between them. This CDR3 has 13 amino acids. CDR1 is SGHKS, CDR2 YYEKEE, per germline (reference sequence). CDR3 bases: TGTGCCAGCAGCTTGCGGAATTCTTACGAGCAGTACTTC. Its protein is CASSLRNSYEQYF.

This clonotype was counted at least ten times. J is TRBJ2-5 and V is TRBV4-3; D not certain. Trimming removed 0 bases from V and 3 bases from J, with 5 bases in between. The CDR3 is 13 residues long. The V gene's germline CDR1 is LGHNA and CDR2 YSLEER. The CDR3 is CASSQDREETQYF. The CDR3 coding sequence is TGCGCCAGCAGCCAAGATCGGGAAGAGACCCAGTACTTC.

This chain connects TRBV24-1 to TRBJ1-2, with a possible D match to TRBD1 (5 bases). This CDR3 comprises 16 residues. The ends were cut back, 3 bases at V and 4 bases at J, with 17 bases in the middle. Germline CDR1 and CDR2: KGHDR and SFDVKD. The CDR3 sequence is CATSDAGRGGSYGYTF. DNA for the CDR3: TGTGCCACCAGTGATGCGGGACGAGGCGGCTCCTATGGCTACACCTTC.

This clonotype came up a few times. V and J are TRBV7-6 and TRBJ2-1, with a possible D match to TRBD2 (6 bases). V lost 1 base, J lost 6 bases, and 16 bases lay in between. The CDR3 sequence is 16 residues long. The V gene's germline CDR1 is SGHVS and CDR2 FNYEAQ. CDR3 DNA: TGTGCCAGCAGCTTAGGCGACACTAGCCTTCCCAATGAGCAGTTCTTC. Amino acid sequence: CASSLGDTSLPNEQFF.

This sequence joins TRBV6-2 or TRBV6-3 and TRBJ2-3; D gene uncertain. Looked up from germline, CDR1 is MNHEY and CDR2 is SVGEGT. The CDR3 contains 14 residues. Trimming removed 5 bases from V and 4 bases from J, with 13 bases in between. CDR3 sequence (DNA): TGTGCCAGCAGTCGTTGGACGGCTGCAGATACGCAGTATTTT. Encoded protein: CASSRWTAADTQYF.

This clonotype came up many times. The rearrangement joins TRBV20-1 to TRBJ2-7, with D possibly TRBD1 on 5 matching bases. The germline CDR1 and CDR2 sequences are DFQATT and SNEGSKA (reference sequence). Deletions cut 1 base from V and 1 base from J, with 14 bases between. The CDR3 contains 15 residues. CDR3 loop: CSARGAGHGSYEQYF. The CDR3 region has the DNA TGCAGTGCTAGAGGAGCCGGACATGGGTCCTACGAGCAGTACTTC.

This clonotype was detected many times. J is TRBJ2-7 and V is TRBV20-1, with 10 bases matching TRBD1. The length of the CDR3 is 15 residues. Germline-derived CDR1 and CDR2 are DFQATT and SNEGSKA (reference sequence). Unmatched junction bases numbered 4, after V lost 2 bases and J lost 0 bases. The CDR3 here is CSARWDRGRSYEQYF. CDR3 DNA sequence: TGCAGTGCTAGATGGGACAGGGGACGCTCCTACGAGCAGTACTTC.

The chain joins TRBV4-3 to TRBJ2-7; a weak D match, TRBD1 (5 bases). Germline values: CDR1 LGHNA, CDR2 YSLEER. The CDR3 sequence is 16 residues long. The V gene lost 4 bases and the J gene lost 3 bases, with 19 bases spanning the gap. The CDR3 nucleotides are TGCGCCAGCAGCCTAGGTGGAGACAGTTTCTTCTACGAGCAGTACTTC. As protein: CASSLGGDSFFYEQYF.

V and J are TRBV19 and TRBJ1-2; D gene unclear. V was cut by 3 bases and J by 4 bases, with 6 bases left in between. Germline V CDR1 and CDR2: LNHDA, SQIVND (reference sequence). This CDR3 has 12 amino acids. DNA of the CDR3: TGTGCCAGTAGTATCGTGGGCTATGGCTACACCTTC. This encodes CASSIVGYGYTF. Full variable domain (outside the CDR3, taken from reference TRBV19 and TRBJ1-2): DGGITQSPKYLFRKEGQNVTLSCEQNLNHDAMYWYRQDPGQGLRLIYYSQIVNDFQKGDIAEGYSVSREKKESFPLTVTSAQKNPTAFYLCASSIVGYGYTFGSGTRLTVV.

Many counts were recorded for this clonotype. The chain uses TRBV28 and TRBJ2-3; maybe TRBD2 (5 bases). Germline values: CDR1 MDHEN, CDR2 SYDVKM. Trimming shortened V by 10 bases and J by 0 bases, and 17 bases separated the two germline ends. CDR3 size: 15 residues. CDR3 DNA: TGTGCCACCTCATCAGGAGACTATAGCACAGATACGCAGTATTTT. Its translation: CATSSGDYSTDTQYF.